The T cell receptor (beta chain) under discussion was sequenced for a study of blood T cell repertoires in COVID-19. Study as a whole: From the United States, Italy and Spain came samples of acute and convalescent COVID-19. PBMCs, B-cell-depleted T cells, or T cells provided the cDNA or gDNA that made up the material.

Authors' methods: Estimation of nucleated cell counts relied on the amplification of reference gene primers. Profiled with immunoSEQ multiplex PCR; TCRdb holds only in-frame clones, not every one. D and trimming were read from the DNA, whereas the V and J calls and clone size are those reported in that table. The sample shows fewer than 350,000 clones, roughly 86% of them seen only once. Per germline, CDR1 SNHLY and CDR2 FYNNEI. This CDR3 has 15 residues. Trimming removed 5 bases from V and 5 bases from J, with 18 bases in between. This sequence was found in a man aged 40-49 years with active or convalescent COVID-19. V gene TRBV2 combines with J gene TRBJ2-5; maybe TRBD1 (6 bases). Material for sequencing was peripheral blood. CDR3 sequence reads: CASSTNLQGLETQYF. CDR3 DNA: TGTGCCAGCAGTACAAACCTCCAGGGGCTGGAGACCCAGTACTTC.